Below are 21 T cell receptor beta chains sequenced from a single sample in a study of T cell repertoires in cytomegalovirus infection. TCRdb used MiXCR to reprocess the reads, holding one entry per CDR3 protein. The sample shows some 180,000 distinct CDR3 sequences, 17% of them seen only once. Sequenced: CD8+ T cells from PBMCs. Source of these receptors: a human donor in good health (CMV status not recorded). Some clones in this sample may be carry-over from other donors' samples.

In this sample, this clonotype turned up a few times. CDR3 loop: CATTRGTDSNQPQHF. The CDR3, as DNA: TGTGCCACCACCAGGGGGACTGATAGTAATCAGCCCCAGCATTTT. The chain recombines TRBV28 with TRBJ1-5; 7 positions agree with TRBD1. The V gene's germline CDR1 is MDHEN and CDR2 SYDVKM. V lost 10 bases and J lost 4; bases outside the gene matches: 13. The CDR3 has 15 residues.

This clonotype showed up just a few times. J is TRBJ1-1 and V is TRBV5-1, with a weak D call TRBD1 (5 bases). Germline V gives CDR1 SGHRS, CDR2 YFSETQ. The germline V and J ends were trimmed by 4 bases and 6 bases, with 10 bases remaining between them. The CDR3 has 12 residues. The CDR3 DNA follows: TGCGCCAGCAGCGGCAAGGGGTCTGAAGCTTTCTTT. Protein product: CASSGKGSEAFF.

The rearrangement links TRBV10-3 to TRBJ2-3, with 7 bases aligning to TRBD1. The CDR3 runs 16 residues. The V gene end was trimmed by 2 bases and the J gene end by 2 bases; junction bases not matched to a gene: 7. CDR1 and CDR2 (germline): ENHRY, SYGVKD. The CDR3 nucleotides are TGTGCCATCAGTGAGGTTAGAGGGGGCACCACAGATACGCAGTATTTT. Protein product: CAISEVRGGTTDTQYF.

This sequence joins TRBV5-6 and TRBJ2-2, with D possibly matching TRBD2 (6 bases). The CDR3 runs 15 residues. Germline lookup yields CDR1 SGHDT and CDR2 YYEEEE. With 0 bases removed from V and 5 bases from J, the gap between germline ends came to 11 bases. Written as DNA, the CDR3 is TGTGCCAGCAGCTTGGGCTCGCGGGGAACCGGGGAGCTGTTTTTT. Its translation: CASSLGSRGTGELFF.

This clonotype was seen a few times. The chain carries TRBV11-3 and TRBJ2-7; 9 bases are shared with TRBD2. The CDR3 runs to 15 residues. Trimming took 1 base from V and 2 from J; bases not matched to a gene: 3. Germline CDR1 SGHNT, CDR2 YENEEA. Written as DNA, the CDR3 is TGTGCCAGCAGCTTAGGAGCTAGCGGGGCCTACGAGCAGTACTTC. This encodes CASSLGASGAYEQYF.

This clonotype appeared a few times. J is TRBJ2-4 and V is TRBV7-2, with 11 nucleotides matching TRBD1. Losses at the gene ends were 2 bases for V and 7 bases for J; bases not matched to a gene: 7. This CDR3 is built from 16 residues. Germline V gives CDR1 SGHTA, CDR2 FQGNSA. The CDR3 protein is CASSLRDRGYSNIQYF. CDR3 in DNA: TGTGCCAGCAGCTTACGGGACAGGGGGTACTCTAACATTCAGTACTTC.

This clonotype has just a few counts. The chain uses TRBV12-3 or TRBV12-4 and TRBJ2-3; the D gene is possibly TRBD2 (5 bases). Trimming left V 7 bases short and J 2 bases short, with 13 bases between. The CDR3 runs to 14 residues. This CDR3 reads CASIKGGITDTQYF. The CDR3, as DNA: TGTGCCAGCATCAAAGGAGGCATCACAGATACGCAGTATTTT.

The CDR3 region has the DNA TGCGCCAGCAGCCAAGGGTACAGGGGGCGTGAAAATCAGCCCCAGCATTTT. It encodes CASSQGYRGRENQPQHF. V gene TRBV4-3 combines with J gene TRBJ1-5, with 9 bases identical to TRBD1. V trimming: 1 base; J trimming: 4 bases; junction bases outside the gene matches: 8. The CDR3 length is 17 residues. Germline CDR1 reads LGHNA; CDR2 reads YSLEER.

There are many counts of this clonotype. J is TRBJ1-1 and V is TRBV7-9; D is unclear. V lost 4 bases, J lost 5 bases, and 8 bases lay in between. This CDR3 region has 12 residues. Germline CDR1 reads SEHNR; CDR2 reads FQNEAQ (reference sequence). The chain's CDR3 is CASSSGGTEAFF. In nucleotides, the CDR3 is TGTGCCAGCAGCTCGGGAGGAACTGAAGCTTTCTTT.

This clonotype was detected only a few times. The CDR3 sequence: CSVVGGINYGYTF. The CDR3 DNA is TGCAGCGTTGTTGGAGGGATTAACTATGGCTACACCTTC. The chain employs TRBV29-1 and TRBJ1-2; D call uncertain. CDR3 length: 13 amino acids. V shed 4 bases and J shed 1 base, with 10 bases lying between them. The germline V gene encodes CDR1 SQVTM and CDR2 ANQGSEA.

The V call is TRBV7-2, the J call TRBJ2-7, with D maybe TRBD2 (6 bases). Germline V gives CDR1 SGHTA, CDR2 FQGNSA. The V end was cut by 2 bases, the J end by 5 bases, with 16 bases between. The CDR3 loop spans 15 amino acids. The CDR3 bases are TGTGCCAGCAGCTTAACCCCGAGGTGGGGGGACGAGCAGTACTTC. It is translated as CASSLTPRWGDEQYF.

This clonotype has only a few counts. This chain connects TRBV20-1 to TRBJ2-1, with 10 positions matching TRBD1. V dropped 6 bases and J dropped 4; count of bases not matched to a gene: 6. The CDR3 extends over 14 amino acids. Per germline, CDR1 DFQATT and CDR2 SNEGSKA (reference sequence). CDR3 protein: CSAPGQGPYNEQFF. As DNA, the CDR3 is TGCAGTGCCCCGGGACAGGGGCCGTACAATGAGCAGTTCTTC.

This clonotype was seen a few times. DNA for the CDR3: TGTGCCAGCAGCTCCCTAGCGGGACCGAACACCGGGGAGCTGTTTTTT. Translation: CASSSLAGPNTGELFF. This sequence joins TRBV7-9 and TRBJ2-2; 9 bases are shared with TRBD2. Germline values: CDR1 SEHNR, CDR2 FQNEAQ (reference sequence). V was clipped by 4 bases and J by 0 bases; unmatched bases: 3. The CDR3 covers 16 residues.

The chain has TRBV6-2 or TRBV6-3 and TRBJ2-3; the D call may be TRBD1 or TRBD2 (5 bases each). Germline CDR1 and CDR2: MNHEY and SVGEGT. The CDR3 consists of 15 residues. V lost 6 bases to trimming and J lost 2 bases, with 15 bases between them. The CDR3 DNA sequence: TGTGCCAGCAGAACCCGGGACCCATACACAGATACGCAGTATTTT. It yields the protein CASRTRDPYTDTQYF.

This clonotype occurred a few times. This sequence joins TRBV29-1 and TRBJ2-5; D gene ambiguous. The CDR3 is 12 residues long. The germline V and J ends were trimmed by 3 bases and 5 bases, with 10 bases remaining between them. The germline V gene has CDR1 SQVTM and CDR2 ANQGSEA. The CDR3 nucleotides are TGCAGCGTTGATCTGGGTAGGGAGACCCAGTACTTC. It yields the protein CSVDLGRETQYF. Full variable domain (missing parts from reference TRBV29-1 and TRBJ2-5): SAVISQKPSRDICQRGTSLTIQCQVDSQVTMMFWYRQQPGQSLTLIATANQGSEATYESGFVIDKFPISRPNLTFSTLTVSNMSPEDSSIYLCSVDLGRETQYFGPGTRLLVL.

V gene TRBV4-3 combines with J gene TRBJ2-7; 7 positions match TRBD1. CDR1 is LGHNA, CDR2 YSLEER, per germline. The CDR3 runs 14 residues. V shed 4 bases and J 1 base; nucleotides not matched to a gene: 4. Here the CDR3 reads CASSLRDSSYEQYF. In nucleotides, the CDR3 is TGCGCCAGCAGCCTAAGGGACAGTTCCTACGAGCAGTACTTC.

This clonotype was detected many times. The rearrangement joins TRBV7-8 to TRBJ2-1; D possibly uses TRBD1 or TRBD2 (6 bases each). This CDR3 comprises 13 residues. The V gene's germline CDR1 is SGHVS and CDR2 FQNEAQ. Trimming left V 6 bases short and J 6 bases short, with 12 bases between. The CDR3 DNA reads TGTGCCAGCAGAGGGGGGTCCCTCAATGAGCAGTTCTTC. As protein: CASRGGSLNEQFF.

The chain recombines TRBV6-2 or TRBV6-3 with TRBJ2-1; D is perhaps TRBD1 or TRBD2 (5 bases each). Germline values: CDR1 MNHEY, CDR2 SVGEGT. The CDR3 is 15 amino acids. Trimming shortened V by 2 bases and J by 10 bases, and 18 bases separated the two germline ends. The CDR3 nucleotides read TGTGCCAGCAGTTACCGGTGGGACGCCCAGTGGGAGCAGTTCTTC. Translation: CASSYRWDAQWEQFF.

The chain is built from TRBV5-5 and TRBJ1-4; D is unclear. Trimming removed 0 bases from V and 8 bases from J, with 11 bases in between. This CDR3 contains 14 residues. Germline CDR1 SGHKS, CDR2 YYEKEE (reference sequence). CDR3 protein: CASSLVPRPEKLFF. CDR3 nucleotides: TGTGCCAGCAGCTTGGTGCCCAGGCCCGAAAAACTGTTTTTT.

V is TRBV20-1 and J is TRBJ1-5, with 7 bases fitting TRBD1. CDR1 is DFQATT and CDR2 is SNEGSKA in the germline V gene (reference sequence). This CDR3 comprises 15 residues. J was trimmed by 0 bases and V by 6 bases; bases with no gene match: 8. This chain's CDR3 is CSADPRTGSNQPQHF. The DNA for the CDR3 is TGCAGTGCGGACCCTAGGACAGGTAGCAATCAGCCCCAGCATTTT.

V is TRBV28 and J is TRBJ2-1; D unresolved. Germline lookup yields CDR1 MDHEN and CDR2 SYDVKM. V gave up 3 bases and J gave up 0 bases, with 9 bases separating them. The CDR3 is 15 amino acids. CDR3 residues: CASSFSLSSYNEQFF. The CDR3 DNA follows: TGTGCCAGCAGTTTCTCATTAAGCTCCTACAATGAGCAGTTCTTC. The whole variable domain, remainder taken from reference TRBV28 and TRBJ2-1, is DVKVTQSSRYLVKRTGEKVFLECVQDMDHENMFWYRQDPGLGLRLIYFSYDVKMKEKGDIPEGYSVSREKKERFSLILESASTNQTSMYLCASSFSLSSYNEQFFGPGTRLTVL.